The entry below gives a single T cell receptor beta chain sequence along with its context. Its target is not known. A read error may be the cause here, since a much bigger clone is one base away. This sample is part of a study of T cell repertoires in cytomegalovirus infection. Whole-study results and caveats: Across the ex vivo response, the dominant clonotypes were HLA-C-restricted CMV-specific TCR beta clonotypes.

In germline, CDR1 is SGHTA, CDR2 FQGNSA. This CDR3 has 16 residues. V was trimmed by 5 bases and J by 1 base, leaving 15 bases between them. TCRdb re-analysed the reads in MiXCR, keeping a single row per CDR3 protein. The data show approximately 300,000 distinct CDR3 sequences, with roughly 25% seen just once and 10% to 15% held by the top ten. This chain joins TRBV7-2 and TRBJ1-3, with a possible D match to TRBD1 (6 bases). This sequence originates from a human donor in good health (CMV status not recorded). Some clones in this sample may be carry-over from other donors' samples. The source was cultured PBMCs, collected from culture after CMV antigen stimulation. CDR3 protein: CASSPRGALSGNTIYF. The CDR3 DNA reads as TGTGCCAGCAGCCCTCGGGGGGCGCTATCTGGAAACACCATATATTTT.